Listed here is a single TCR beta chain. The antigen is undetermined. Sequencing was performed with immunoSEQ multiplex PCR; in TCRdb, only in-frame clones are kept and a portion is missing. This table holds approximately 140,000 clones, around 95% found once. This sample stems from a study of T cell responses to AZD1222 COVID-19 vaccine. Study-wide background: Doses given second, at about 4 or about 12 weeks, were pooled. Study-wide results and caveats: Repertoires were collected only later (after the peak T cell response had occurred). Spike-wide coverage was observed for vaccine-associated CD4 TCRs, with dominant responses at 160-218 and 743-854.

V gave up 7 bases and J gave up 3 bases, with 13 bases separating them. The CDR3 contains 14 residues. Germline CDR1 SGHRS, CDR2 YFSETQ. The sequenced sample was peripheral blood, obtained on day 0 of AZD1222 vaccination. V is TRBV5-1 and J is TRBJ1-4; D perhaps matches TRBD1 (5 bases). This clonotype originated in an adult in good health. The CDR3 sequence is CASARGAANEKLFF. CDR3 DNA sequence: TGCGCCAGCGCTAGGGGCGCGGCTAATGAAAAACTGTTTTTT. Filled out from reference TRBV5-1 and TRBJ1-4, the complete variable domain reads KAGVTQTPRYLIKTRGQQVTLSCSPISGHRSVSWYQQTPGQGLQFLFEYFSETQRNKGNFPGRFSGRQFSNSRSEMNVSTLELGDSALYLCASARGAANEKLFFGSGTQLSVL.